Following are 27 T cell receptor beta chains from one sample sequenced in a study of T cell changes during pregnancy in multiple sclerosis. TCRdb keeps only in-frame clones here, not all; method: immunoSEQ multiplex PCR. The sample consists of roughly 100,000 clones, roughly nine tenths of them appearing once. Sample: peripheral blood, taken in the second trimester of pregnancy. Source of these receptors: a female donor in good health, enrolled as a control in a pregnancy study.

The gene calls are TRBV6-6 and TRBJ1-1; tentatively, D is TRBD1 (5 bases). V dropped 7 bases and J dropped 1 base, with 13 bases sitting between them. CDR1 and CDR2 (germline): MNHNY, SVGAGI (reference sequence). The CDR3 runs to 14 residues. The CDR3 spells CASTLVGPNTEAFF. The CDR3 DNA reads TGTGCCAGCACCCTCGTGGGGCCGAACACTGAAGCTTTCTTT.

The chain uses TRBV14 and TRBJ2-1, with 7 bases aligning to TRBD2. This CDR3 spans 14 amino acids. CDR1 and CDR2 (germline): SGHDN, FVKESK. The V segment lost 1 base and the J segment 4 bases; nucleotides outside the gene matches: 1. CDR3 nucleotide sequence: TGTGCCAGCAGCCAAGGGGGGGGTTACAATGAGCAGTTCTTC. It specifies CASSQGGGYNEQFF.

The chain recombines TRBV19 with TRBJ2-3, with TRBD2 matching 7 bases. The CDR3 extends over 16 amino acids. Germline CDR1 reads LNHDA; CDR2 reads SQIVND (reference sequence). Trimming took 2 bases from V and 9 from J; bases not matched to a gene: 14. DNA for the CDR3: TGTGCCAGTAGTATAAATCAGGGAGGGATTCAACGGACGCAGTATTTT. It translates to CASSINQGGIQRTQYF.

V and J are TRBV19 and TRBJ2-7; no reliable D call. Deletions cut 3 bases from V and 4 bases from J, with 13 bases between. Germline V lookup: CDR1 LNHDA, CDR2 SQIVND (reference sequence). This CDR3 comprises 14 residues. Here the CDR3 DNA reads TGTGCCAGTAGTATTGGGCAGCTACCTTACGAGCAGTACTTC. Translated, it gives CASSIGQLPYEQYF. Drawing the rest from reference TRBV19 and TRBJ2-7, the complete variable domain is DGGITQSPKYLFRKEGQNVTLSCEQNLNHDAMYWYRQDPGQGLRLIYYSQIVNDFQKGDIAEGYSVSREKKESFPLTVTSAQKNPTAFYLCASSIGQLPYEQYFGPGTRLTVT.

The V and J genes are TRBV6-1 and TRBJ1-4, with 8 bases fitting TRBD1. The CDR3 is 15 amino acids. Germline values: CDR1 MNHNS, CDR2 SASEGT. V trimming: 5 bases; J trimming: 4 bases; junction bases outside the gene matches: 6. The CDR3 DNA sequence: TGTGCCAGCAGTCCAGGGGGCTGGGGTAATGAAAAACTGTTTTTT. It translates to CASSPGGWGNEKLFF.

The chain recombines TRBV2 with TRBJ2-7; D call uncertain. The CDR3 length is 14 residues. V dropped 10 bases and J dropped 0 bases, with 16 bases sitting between them. From germline, CDR1 is SNHLY and CDR2 FYNNEI. The CDR3 loop reads CATFLGSSSYEQYF. The CDR3 region has the DNA TGTGCCACCTTCTTAGGTAGCAGCTCCTACGAGCAGTACTTC.

The CDR3 region is CASSKEGRWTEAFF. DNA of the CDR3: TGTGCCAGCAGTAAGGAGGGTAGGTGGACTGAAGCTTTCTTT. The genes are TRBV25-1 and TRBJ1-1, with D unresolved. Germline V CDR1 and CDR2: MGHDK, SYGVNS. This CDR3 has 14 amino acids. V was clipped by 5 bases and J by 5 bases, with 15 bases between them.

This sequence joins TRBV5-4 and TRBJ2-1; D might be TRBD1 (5 bases). The CDR3 consists of 13 residues. Trimming removed 5 bases at V and 3 bases at J, with 9 bases between. Germline CDR1 is SGHNT and CDR2 is YYREEE (reference sequence). The CDR3 sequence is CASRPDSYNEQFF. In DNA form, the CDR3 reads TGTGCCAGCAGACCAGACAGCTACAATGAGCAGTTCTTC.

The chain joins TRBV29-1 to TRBJ2-7; a weak D match, TRBD2 (5 bases). The CDR3 spans 13 residues. Germline V gene data show CDR1 as SQVTM and CDR2 as ANQGSEA. Trimming removed 7 bases at V and 7 bases at J, with 20 bases between. The chain's CDR3 is CSADLGGRREQYF. In DNA, the CDR3 is TGCAGCGCGGACTTAGGTGGCCGTAGGGAGCAGTACTTC.

This chain uses TRBV7-7 with TRBJ1-2; 9 bases agree with TRBD1. Germline CDR1 and CDR2: SSHAT and FNYEAQ (reference sequence). The CDR3 has 14 amino acids. J was trimmed by 8 bases and V by 5 bases; bases with no gene match: 9. CDR3 residues: CASSPLRTGDGYTF. In DNA, the CDR3 is TGTGCCAGCAGCCCCCTCCGGACAGGGGACGGCTACACCTTC.

The V gene is TRBV5-1, the J gene TRBJ2-1; D is perhaps TRBD2 (6 bases). V shed 4 bases and J shed 6 bases, with 17 bases lying between them. Germline-derived CDR1 and CDR2 are SGHRS and YFSETQ. CDR3 size: 15 residues. The CDR3, as DNA: TGCGCCAGCAGCCAATTGCAAGGGACTGCCAATGAGCAGTTCTTC. This sequence encodes CASSQLQGTANEQFF.

This chain links TRBV27 with TRBJ2-2, with D possibly TRBD2 on 6 matching bases. Germline assignment: CDR1 MNHEY and CDR2 SMNVEV (reference sequence). CDR3 length: 15 amino acids. V gave up 4 bases and J gave up 1 base, with 10 bases separating them. The CDR3 spells CASSSGGWNTGELFF. CDR3 DNA: TGTGCCAGCAGTTCCGGGGGTTGGAACACCGGGGAGCTGTTTTTT.

CDR3 amino acids: CASTFGTSGQETQYF. The CDR3 coding sequence is TGTGCCAGCACTTTCGGGACTAGCGGACAAGAGACCCAGTACTTC. The V call is TRBV6-5, the J call TRBJ2-5, with 11 bases that match TRBD2. The germline V gene has CDR1 MNHEY and CDR2 SVGAGI. The CDR3 has 15 amino acids. With 7 bases clipped from V and 2 bases from J, the junction kept 6 bases outside the gene matches.

The chain carries TRBV4-1 and TRBJ2-7, with a possible D match to TRBD1 (5 bases). In germline, CDR1 is MGHRA, CDR2 YSYEKL. CDR3 length: 14 amino acids. V lost 4 bases and J lost 1, with 11 bases in between. As DNA, the CDR3 is TGCGCCAGCAGCCCCGACAGCTATTCCTACGAGCAGTACTTC. Amino acids: CASSPDSYSYEQYF.

This sequence joins TRBV5-8 and TRBJ1-2, with 7 nucleotides matching TRBD1. The V gene end was trimmed by 3 bases and the J gene end by 4 bases; junction bases not matched to a gene: 9. The length of the CDR3 is 15 residues. Germline CDR1 SGHTS, CDR2 YDEGEE. The chain's CDR3 is CASSSGQDGIYGYTF. The CDR3 region has the DNA TGTGCCAGCAGCTCCGGACAGGATGGGATCTATGGCTACACCTTC.

J is TRBJ1-1 and V is TRBV19; tentative D call: TRBD1 (6 bases). V lost 3 bases and J lost 4, with 12 bases in between. Looked up from germline, CDR1 is LNHDA and CDR2 is SQIVND (reference sequence). This CDR3 is 14 amino acids long. The CDR3 here is CASSMGQGITEAFF. The CDR3 DNA sequence: TGTGCCAGTAGTATGGGCCAGGGGATCACTGAAGCTTTCTTT.

The V and J genes are TRBV28 and TRBJ1-2, with TRBD1 as a possible D gene (6 bases). Germline values: CDR1 MDHEN, CDR2 SYDVKM. V was cut by 2 bases and J by 8 bases, with 15 bases left in between. The CDR3 contains 14 residues. In DNA form, the CDR3 reads TGTGCCAGCAGTTTACGGACAGCCCTGAGGGGCTACACCTTC. It is translated as CASSLRTALRGYTF.

The chain recombines TRBV4-1 with TRBJ2-2; possibly TRBD1 for D (7 bases). V dropped 5 bases and J dropped 7 bases, with 14 bases sitting between them. There are 14 residues in the CDR3. Germline V gene sequence: CDR1 MGHRA, CDR2 YSYEKL. The CDR3 sequence: CASSYQGGDGELFF. The CDR3 nucleotides are TGCGCCAGCAGCTATCAGGGGGGCGACGGGGAGCTGTTTTTT.

J is TRBJ2-3 and V is TRBV7-2, with 8 positions matching TRBD2. There are 14 residues in the CDR3. Germline loops: CDR1 SGHTA, CDR2 FQGNSA. V was pared by 8 bases and J by 2 bases, with 6 bases of the junction left unmatched. The CDR3 sequence is CASEAGGLTDTQYF. CDR3 in DNA: TGTGCCAGCGAGGCGGGGGGCCTCACAGATACGCAGTATTTT.

J is TRBJ1-1 and V is TRBV2; D possibly corresponds to TRBD1 (5 bases). This CDR3 spans 13 amino acids. Germline V gives CDR1 SNHLY, CDR2 FYNNEI. Trimming removed 8 bases at V and 3 bases at J, with 13 bases between. The CDR3 nucleotides read TGTGCCAGCGGAATACAGGAATACACTGAAGCTTTCTTT. It is translated as CASGIQEYTEAFF.

This clone showed up just once. The chain has TRBV7-8 and TRBJ1-1; D is uncertain. Germline CDR1 reads SGHVS; CDR2 reads FQNEAQ. V lost 3 bases and J lost 2, with 16 bases in between. This CDR3 comprises 16 residues. The CDR3 loop reads CASSFEAGQPNTEAFF. The CDR3 nucleotides are TGTGCCAGCAGCTTCGAGGCGGGCCAACCTAACACTGAAGCTTTCTTT.

This sequence joins TRBV4-1 and TRBJ1-1; D perhaps matches TRBD1 (5 bases). V lost 3 bases and J lost 11, with 16 bases in between. The CDR3 sequence is 13 residues long. Germline-derived CDR1 and CDR2 are MGHRA and YSYEKL. Here the CDR3 DNA reads TGCGCCAGCAGCCACCCTGCGGGGGTGAGGGCTTTCTTT. As protein: CASSHPAGVRAFF.

This chain connects TRBV30 to TRBJ1-6; maybe TRBD1 (5 bases). The CDR3 sequence is 15 residues long. Per the germline V gene, CDR1 is GTSNPN and CDR2 is SVGIG (reference sequence). The germline V and J ends were trimmed by 1 base and 4 bases, with 11 bases remaining between them. CDR3 nucleotide sequence: TGTGCCTGGAGTGAACAGGTTGCTTATAATTCACCCCTCCACTTT. It codes for CAWSEQVAYNSPLHF.

J is TRBJ2-1 and V is TRBV6-1; the match to TRBD2 covers 8 bases. The CDR3 has 15 residues. J lost 7 bases, V lost 5 bases, and 10 bases had no gene match. The germline gives CDR1 MNHNS, CDR2 SASEGT. The CDR3 nucleotides read TGTGCCAGCAGTCACAGACGGGGGGGCCAAAATGAGCAGTTCTTC. This codes for CASSHRRGGQNEQFF.

This clone was observed a single time. This chain uses TRBV15 with TRBJ2-5; maybe TRBD1 (6 bases). The V end was cut by 5 bases, the J end by 4 bases, with 14 bases between. Germline V gene lookup returns CDR1 LNHNV and CDR2 YYDKDF (reference sequence). The CDR3 has 14 residues. The CDR3 spells CATSGLGGPETQYF. The DNA for the CDR3 is TGTGCCACCAGCGGCTTAGGGGGTCCAGAGACCCAGTACTTC. The full variable domain, its missing parts supplied by reference TRBV15 and TRBJ2-5, is DAMVIQNPRYQVTQFGKPVTLSCSQTLNHNVMYWYQQKSSQAPKLLFHYYDKDFNNEADTPDNFQSRRPNTSFCFLDIRSPGLGDTAMYLCATSGLGGPETQYFGPGTRLLVL.

The chain has TRBV27 and TRBJ2-7, with D possibly matching TRBD2 (5 bases). This CDR3 spans 12 amino acids. Trimming took 8 bases from V and 7 from J, leaving 15 bases between them. The V gene's germline CDR1 is MNHEY and CDR2 SMNVEV (reference sequence). CDR3 bases: TGTGCCAGCGGACCTTACGGCGGGGAGCAGTACTTC. Protein: CASGPYGGEQYF.

The chain carries TRBV4-1 and TRBJ2-7; 10 nucleotides align to TRBD2. The CDR3 has 16 amino acids. The junction had 6 bases not matched to a gene; V was cut back by 1 base and J by 3 bases. Germline V gene lookup returns CDR1 MGHRA and CDR2 YSYEKL. CDR3 protein: CASSQGIAGGYYEQYF. As DNA, the CDR3 is TGCGCCAGCAGCCAAGGAATAGCGGGGGGCTACTACGAGCAGTACTTC.